The 8 T cell receptor beta chains below all came from one sample that was sequenced in a study of blood T cell repertoires in COVID-19. TCRdb's copy holds only in-frame clones and misses some; the assay was immunoSEQ multiplex PCR. The top ten hold about 9.7% of the sample, which has approximately 200,000 clones, 86% seen once. The sequencing sample was made of PBMCs or T cells enriched from blood (not recorded which). These receptor sequences come from a woman aged 25 to 45 who had recovered from COVID-19.

The V and J genes are TRBV6-1 and TRBJ2-7, with D hard to call. The length of the CDR3 is 14 residues. Trimming cost V 1 base and J 2 bases, with 9 bases left between them. The germline gives CDR1 MNHNS, CDR2 SASEGT. In nucleotides, the CDR3 is TGTGCCAGCAGTGAAGTCAAGCTCGCCTACGAGCAGTACTTC. Amino acids: CASSEVKLAYEQYF.

The chain employs TRBV5-1 and TRBJ2-3; 7 bases agree with TRBD2. This CDR3 region has 17 residues. Germline loops: CDR1 SGHRS, CDR2 YFSETQ. V shed 4 bases, J shed 4 bases, and the junction held 15 bases outside the gene matches. DNA for the CDR3: TGCGCCAGCAGCAAGGGATACACCACTAGCGTCCCAGATACGCAGTATTTT. It yields the protein CASSKGYTTSVPDTQYF.

The gene calls are TRBV24-1 and TRBJ2-1, with D possibly TRBD2 on 6 matching bases. Germline assignment: CDR1 KGHDR and CDR2 SFDVKD. This CDR3 has 14 amino acids. V was shortened by 2 bases and J by 9 bases, with 13 bases between the two germline ends. The CDR3 here is CATSDSTSFGEQFF. The CDR3 DNA is TGTGCCACCAGTGATTCGACTAGTTTTGGTGAGCAGTTCTTC.

The chain joins TRBV3-1 (or the pseudogene TRBV3-2) to TRBJ1-2, with D unclear. Trimming removed 2 bases from V and 2 bases from J, with 12 bases in between. The CDR3 runs to 15 residues. CDR1 is LGHDT and CDR2 is YNNKEL in the germline V gene (reference sequence). This CDR3 reads CASSQQLSGNYGYTF. DNA of the CDR3: TGTGCCAGCAGCCAACAGTTATCGGGGAACTATGGCTACACCTTC.

V usage is TRBV11-3 and J usage is TRBJ2-1; D is unresolved. Germline CDR1 is SGHNT and CDR2 is YENEEA. Trimming shortened V by 11 bases and J by 0 bases, and 20 bases separated the two germline ends. The CDR3 runs to 16 residues. The CDR3 sequence is CAASRLRINSYNEQFF. In nucleotides, the CDR3 is TGTGCCGCCAGTAGGTTGCGGATCAACTCCTACAATGAGCAGTTCTTC.

The chain has TRBV13 and TRBJ1-6; weak D call: TRBD1 (6 bases). Germline-derived CDR1 and CDR2 are PRHDT and FYEKMQ (reference sequence). The germline V and J ends were trimmed by 4 bases and 10 bases, with 23 bases remaining between them. The CDR3 runs to 17 residues. The CDR3 here is CASSSAKNTGSRSPLHF. CDR3 in DNA: TGTGCCAGCAGCTCAGCAAAGAACACAGGGAGTCGGTCACCCCTCCACTTT.

The chain links TRBV6-6 to TRBJ1-3; D possibly corresponds to TRBD1 (6 bases). The CDR3 has 15 residues. Per germline, CDR1 MNHNY and CDR2 SVGAGI (reference sequence). V was shortened by 6 bases and J by 3 bases, with 15 bases between the two germline ends. This CDR3 reads CASSLGEGGGNTIYF. CDR3 nucleotide sequence: TGTGCCAGCAGCCTTGGGGAGGGGGGTGGAAACACCATATATTTT.

This clone was seen only once. The CDR3 loop reads CASSPTPLAPPDTQYF. In nucleotides, the CDR3 is TGTGCCAGCAGCCCCACCCCCCTGGCACCCCCAGATACGCAGTATTTT. The chain is built from TRBV7-9 and TRBJ2-3; D gene unclear. The CDR3 runs to 16 residues. Trimming stripped 5 bases from V and 4 bases from J, with 19 bases between. Germline V CDR1 and CDR2: SEHNR, FQNEAQ (reference sequence).